The source of this T cell receptor (beta chain) is a study of CD8 T cells in Susac syndrome. Across the whole study: Patients with Susac syndrome were therapy-naive, on corticosteroids, or on intravenous immunoglobulin alone at blood draw.

The junction had 7 bases not matched to a gene; V was cut back by 0 bases and J by 6 bases. Germline V gene sequence: CDR1 LGHDT, CDR2 YNNKEL (reference sequence). The CDR3 sequence is 17 residues long. The authors reverse transcribed roughly 0.5 to 1 ug RNA with random hexamers. The CDR3 of TCR beta was amplified by immunoSEQ multiplex PCR across 54 Vbeta and 13 Jbeta. A single record per CDR3 protein comes from TCRdb applying MiXCR to the immunoSEQ multiplex PCR reads. Of 95,000 to 150,000 distinct CDR3 sequences in the sample, roughly 94% were seen once. Sequencing was performed on CD8+ T cells from PBMCs. The TCR sequence derives from a human donor with Susac syndrome. The chain joins TRBV3-1 to TRBJ2-1, with TRBD2 matching over 11 bases. The chain's CDR3 is CASSQDSHGLAGNEQFF. DNA of the CDR3: TGTGCCAGCAGCCAAGATAGCCACGGACTAGCGGGCAATGAGCAGTTCTTC.